The T cell receptor beta chain described here comes from a study of blood T cell repertoires in COVID-19. V trimming: 4 bases; J trimming: 2 bases; junction bases outside the gene matches: 5. The length of the CDR3 is 15 residues. Germline CDR1 is SGHNT and CDR2 is YYREEE (reference sequence). Clones were sequenced by immunoSEQ multiplex PCR, and TCRdb holds only the in-frame ones, with some missing. The sample lists more than 200,000 clones; about 88% were seen once. The specimen was peripheral blood. V and J are TRBV5-4 and TRBJ2-7; 11 nucleotides match TRBD2. The clonotype comes from a man in his forties or fifties with acute or convalescent COVID-19. CDR3 DNA sequence: TGTGCCAGCAGCGCCCTAGCGGGAGGACCCTACGAGCAGTACTTC. It codes for CASSALAGGPYEQYF.